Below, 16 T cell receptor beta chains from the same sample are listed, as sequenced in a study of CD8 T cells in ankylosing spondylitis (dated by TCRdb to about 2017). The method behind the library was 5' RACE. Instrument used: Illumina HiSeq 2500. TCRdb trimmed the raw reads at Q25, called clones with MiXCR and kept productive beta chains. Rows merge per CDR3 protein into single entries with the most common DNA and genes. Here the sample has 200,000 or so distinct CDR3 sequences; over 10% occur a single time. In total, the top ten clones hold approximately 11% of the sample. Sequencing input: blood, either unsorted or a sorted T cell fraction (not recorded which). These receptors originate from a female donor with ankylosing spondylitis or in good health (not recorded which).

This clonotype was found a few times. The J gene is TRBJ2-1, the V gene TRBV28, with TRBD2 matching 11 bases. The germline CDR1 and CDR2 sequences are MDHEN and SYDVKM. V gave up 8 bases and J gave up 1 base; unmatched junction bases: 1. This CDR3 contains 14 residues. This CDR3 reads CASVAGGSYNEQFF. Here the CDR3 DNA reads TGTGCCAGCGTAGCGGGAGGGTCCTACAATGAGCAGTTCTTC.

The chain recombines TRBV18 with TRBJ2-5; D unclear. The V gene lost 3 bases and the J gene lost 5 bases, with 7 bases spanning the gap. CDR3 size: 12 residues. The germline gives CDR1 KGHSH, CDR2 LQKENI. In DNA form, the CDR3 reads TGTGCCAGCTCACCCAATGAGGAGACCCAGTACTTC. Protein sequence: CASSPNEETQYF.

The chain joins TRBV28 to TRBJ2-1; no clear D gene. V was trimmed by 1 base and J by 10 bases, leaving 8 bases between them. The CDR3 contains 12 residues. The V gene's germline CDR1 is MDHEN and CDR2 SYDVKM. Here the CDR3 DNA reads TGTGCCAGCAGTTTATATAGGAAAGAGCAGTTCTTC. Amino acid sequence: CASSLYRKEQFF.

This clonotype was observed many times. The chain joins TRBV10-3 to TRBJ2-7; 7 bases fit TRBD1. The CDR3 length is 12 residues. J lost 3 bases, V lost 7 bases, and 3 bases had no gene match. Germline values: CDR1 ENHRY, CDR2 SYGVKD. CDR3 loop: CAINPGGYEQYF. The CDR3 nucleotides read TGTGCCATCAACCCAGGGGGCTACGAGCAGTACTTC.

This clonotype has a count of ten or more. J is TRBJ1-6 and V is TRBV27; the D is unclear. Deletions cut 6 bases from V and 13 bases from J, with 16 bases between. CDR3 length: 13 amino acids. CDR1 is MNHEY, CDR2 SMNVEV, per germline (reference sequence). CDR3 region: CASSFSHPSPLHF. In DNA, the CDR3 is TGTGCCAGCAGCTTCTCCCACCCTTCCCCCCTCCACTTT.

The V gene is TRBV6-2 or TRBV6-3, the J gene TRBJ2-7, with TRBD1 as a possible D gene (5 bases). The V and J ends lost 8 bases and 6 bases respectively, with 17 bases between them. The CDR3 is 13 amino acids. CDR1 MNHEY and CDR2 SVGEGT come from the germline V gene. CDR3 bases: TGTGCCAGCTCCAAAGGGGCCGAAGGCGAGCAGTACTTC. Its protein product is CASSKGAEGEQYF.

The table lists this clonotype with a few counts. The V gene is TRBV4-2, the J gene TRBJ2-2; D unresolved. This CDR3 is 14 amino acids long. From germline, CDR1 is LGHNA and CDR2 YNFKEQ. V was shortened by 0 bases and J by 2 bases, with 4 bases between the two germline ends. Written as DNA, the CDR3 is TGTGCCAGCAGCCAAGAGGACAACACCGGGGAGCTGTTTTTT. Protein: CASSQEDNTGELFF.

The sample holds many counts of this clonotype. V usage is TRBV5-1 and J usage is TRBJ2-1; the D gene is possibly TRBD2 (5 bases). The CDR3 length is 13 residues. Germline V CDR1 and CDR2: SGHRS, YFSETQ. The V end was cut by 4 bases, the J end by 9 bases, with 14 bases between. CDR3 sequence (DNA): TGCGCCAGCAGCACCGGAAGAGGGAGTGAGCAGTTCTTC. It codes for CASSTGRGSEQFF.

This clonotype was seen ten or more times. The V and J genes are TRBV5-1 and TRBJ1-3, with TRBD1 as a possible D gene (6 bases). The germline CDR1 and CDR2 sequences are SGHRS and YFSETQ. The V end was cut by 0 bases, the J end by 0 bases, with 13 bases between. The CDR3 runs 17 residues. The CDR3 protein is CASSLGPGAFSGNTIYF. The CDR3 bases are TGCGCCAGCAGCTTGGGTCCGGGGGCTTTCTCTGGAAACACCATATATTTT. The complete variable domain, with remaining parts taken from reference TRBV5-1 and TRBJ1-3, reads KAGVTQTPRYLIKTRGQQVTLSCSPISGHRSVSWYQQTPGQGLQFLFEYFSETQRNKGNFPGRFSGRQFSNSRSEMNVSTLELGDSALYLCASSLGPGAFSGNTIYFGEGSWLTVV.

This CDR3 reads CSASGDPRGDTQYF. The CDR3 nucleotides are TGCAGTGCTAGCGGGGACCCGCGGGGAGATACGCAGTATTTT. The chain has TRBV20-1 and TRBJ2-3; a weak D match, TRBD2 (6 bases). CDR1 is DFQATT, CDR2 SNEGSKA, per germline (reference sequence). The V and J ends lost 3 bases and 5 bases respectively, with 15 bases between them. The CDR3 runs 14 residues.

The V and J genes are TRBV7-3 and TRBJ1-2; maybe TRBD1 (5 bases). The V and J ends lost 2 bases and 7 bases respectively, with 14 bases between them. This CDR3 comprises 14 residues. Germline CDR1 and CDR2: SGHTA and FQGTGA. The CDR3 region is CASSLPQGWRGYTF. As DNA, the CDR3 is TGTGCCAGCAGCTTACCCCAGGGTTGGCGTGGCTACACCTTC. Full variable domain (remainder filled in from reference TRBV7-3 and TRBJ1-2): GAGVSQTPSNKVTEKGKYVELRCDPISGHTALYWYRQSLGQGPEFLIYFQGTGAADDSGLPNDRFFAVRPEGSVSTLKIQRTERGDSAVYLCASSLPQGWRGYTFGSGTRLTVV.

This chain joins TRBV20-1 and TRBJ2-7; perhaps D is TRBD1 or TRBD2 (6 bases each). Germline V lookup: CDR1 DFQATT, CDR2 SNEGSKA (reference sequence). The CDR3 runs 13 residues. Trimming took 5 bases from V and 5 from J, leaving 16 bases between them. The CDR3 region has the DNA TGCAGTGCTCAGGGCTGGGGGGCAAACGAGCAGTACTTC. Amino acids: CSAQGWGANEQYF.

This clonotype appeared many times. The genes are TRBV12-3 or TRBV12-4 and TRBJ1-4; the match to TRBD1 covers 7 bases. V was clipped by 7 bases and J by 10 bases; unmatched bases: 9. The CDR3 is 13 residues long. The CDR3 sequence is CASTPDRVVKLFF. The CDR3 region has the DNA TGTGCCAGCACTCCCGACAGGGTGGTAAAACTGTTTTTT.

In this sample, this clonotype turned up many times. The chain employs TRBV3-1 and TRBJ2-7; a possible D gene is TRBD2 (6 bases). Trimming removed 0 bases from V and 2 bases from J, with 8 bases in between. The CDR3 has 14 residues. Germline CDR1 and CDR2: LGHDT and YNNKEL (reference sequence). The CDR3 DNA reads TGTGCCAGCAGCCAAGATCCGGGGGCCTACGAGCAGTACTTC. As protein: CASSQDPGAYEQYF.

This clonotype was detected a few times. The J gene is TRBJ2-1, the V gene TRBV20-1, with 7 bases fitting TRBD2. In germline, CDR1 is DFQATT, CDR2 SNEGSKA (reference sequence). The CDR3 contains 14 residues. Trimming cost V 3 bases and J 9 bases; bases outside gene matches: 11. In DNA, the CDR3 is TGCAGTGCTAGTGGAGGGAGGGCCTTCGGTGAGCAGTTCTTC. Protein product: CSASGGRAFGEQFF.

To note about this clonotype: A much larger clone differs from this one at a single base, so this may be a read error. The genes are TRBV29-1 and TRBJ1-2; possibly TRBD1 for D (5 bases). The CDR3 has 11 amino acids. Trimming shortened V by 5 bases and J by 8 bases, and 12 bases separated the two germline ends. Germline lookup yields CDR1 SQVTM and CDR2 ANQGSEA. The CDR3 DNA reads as TGCAGCGTTAAAGGGGACGGGGGCTACACCTTC. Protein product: CSVKGDGGYTF.